This T cell receptor (beta chain) was sequenced for a study of cytomegalovirus exposure and HLA in healthy donors (dated by TCRdb to the late 2010s). Context from the whole study: According to an earlier analysis of 550 to 700 of the donors, 150 million to 200 million T cells yielded 90 million to 130 million unique TCR beta sequences and around 300 Gb of sequence data. About 280 gigabases of sequencing data and around 80 million unique TCR sequences made up an early release that covered 500 to 700 HLA-typed donors. Of the roughly 400 genotyped donors, about 84% fell in the genetic ancestry cluster associated with self-reported Caucasian donors. The study was designed to test whether signatures of past pathogen exposure could be identified by cataloging public T cell receptors. The study used immunosequencing to profile the T cell repertoires of 670 or so subjects and linked those repertoires to cytomegalovirus serostatus. A separate validation cohort of about 110 different subjects was used in addition to the roughly 670-subject first cohort. High-throughput TCR immunosequencing, statistical association of individual TCRs with disease status, and machine learning were combined to predict cytomegalovirus infection status. A later analysis re-examined previously published TCR beta repertoires from 500 to 700 donors and added high-resolution HLA genotyping to investigate patterns of TCR occurrence. The later analysis used no new phenotypic data to find candidate immune exposures, relying instead on TCR beta sequences and their occurrence across donors. An earlier analysis of around 540 of the donors applied high-throughput TCR beta sequencing to assess whether each TCR beta V gene segment acted as functional or pseudogenic. Donor age, sex, ethnicity and CMV serostatus were compiled alongside the repertoire data. Genome-wide SNP genotypes for about 55% of the 666 donors were used in a later genetic analysis, which treated that subset as a discovery cohort. All discovery cohort repertoires had been generated on a single sequencing platform. HLA typing covered class I and class II loci at four-digit resolution. The number of typed donors differed by locus: roughly 629-630 for A, B, C, DRB1 and DQB1; about 520 for DQA1; some 610 for DPA1; and approximately 450 for DPB1. Roughly 5 DR-DQ haplotypes were treated as single units for association and clustering because of strong linkage in the cohort. Among a few hundred genotyped donors of the cohort, an average of around 240,000 unique TCR beta nucleotide sequences were sequenced per donor, approximately 20% of them non-productive.

With regard to this clone: It has no known antigen specificity. No base qualities exist here, and no much larger clone lies one base off it.

The cohort was made up of roughly 670 healthy bone marrow donors. At the time of sampling, all cohort members were nominally healthy, though unrecorded immune exposures were likely present. The donor tested CMV seronegative, placing the donor among the 350 or so seronegative members of the cohort. Each donor provided a peripheral blood sample, and peripheral blood mononuclear cells were used for TCR beta sequencing. The Qiagen DNeasy Blood Extraction Kit was used to extract genomic DNA from the blood cell samples. Library preparation was by the immunoSEQ multiplex PCR assay. For the multiplex PCR, a mixture combining 60 forward primers for TCR Vbeta segments and 13 reverse primers for TCR Jbeta segments was used. Amplification of the CDR3 region of rearranged TCR beta genes was performed with a multiplex PCR assay on genomic DNA. On the Illumina HiSeq System, the amplified TCR beta libraries were sequenced as 87-base-pair reads. The original pipeline was this. Across the 700 or so repertoires, a later analysis counted about 81 million unique TCR beta chains, around 10 million of which were shared by at least two donors. To remove PCR and sequencing errors, raw reads were error-corrected and collapsed into unique sequences using a nearest-neighbor algorithm that merged closely related sequences. V, D and J gene segments were assigned by aligning CDR3 sequences to IMGT reference sequences. For a sequence to be retained, a match of at least six nucleotides to both a V gene segment and a J gene segment was required. Rearrangements were classified as productive when the CDR3 lacked stop codons and remained in frame with V and J, and all other rearrangements were classified as non-productive. CDR3 was defined according to IMGT convention as the region running from the second conserved V-encoded cysteine to the conserved J-encoded phenylalanine. In an earlier analysis of roughly 580 of the donors, sequences lacking an unambiguous match to a single V gene segment were excluded. An earlier analysis of 450 to 650 of the donors called V segments functional above 56.7% productive rearrangements and segregating when the between-donor standard deviation exceeded 5%. To diagnose cytomegalovirus status from the catalog of TCR beta chain sequences, a statistical classification framework was built. A later analysis assigned V and J genes by comparing TCR nucleotide sequences with IMGT/GENE-DB human TR gene sequences. A later analysis assigned CDR3 sequences and most-parsimonious VDJ recombination scenarios with the TCRdist pipeline. A later analysis defined each TCR beta chain by its CDR3 amino acid sequence plus V-gene family, and excluded reads lacking a unique V-gene family. A later analysis removed several hundred highly shared, low-generation-probability nucleotide sequences to deal with suspected cross-contamination and a sequencing artifact. For each public chain, a later analysis derived a clonal expansion index from normalized ranks of inferred template counts within each repertoire. In a later analysis, generation probabilities were computed with a VDJ recombination model fitted to out-of-frame rearrangements, and the resulting probabilities were checked against IGoR. In a later analysis, hypergeometric tests were used to score TCR-TCR, TCR-HLA and TCR-CMV co-occurrence, with a repertoire-size bias correction applied to TCR pairs. To estimate false discovery rates, a later analysis permuted the HLA or CMV assignments 20 times. In a later analysis, co-occurring TCRs were grouped using DBSCAN, and TCRdist sequence similarity was added for clustering within HLA-allele-positive subsets. Repertoires with fewer than 30,000 or more than 120,000 public chains were left out of co-occurrence clustering, as were four to six repertoires with anomalous nucleotide sharing. Held by TCRdb, this immuneACCESS table contains in-frame sequences only and omits some clones. Under half of the omission traces to an unresolved V gene where checked; the cause of the rest is unknown. Clone size and V and J calls were adopted from that table, with D and trimming inferred from the DNA. The sample table shows 200,000 or so clones, and around 83% are seen once. The ten largest clones represent less than 3.5% of the sample.

Summary of the overall study and its limitations: In the study, some 160 TCR beta chains were listed as associated with cytomegalovirus. A group of highly shared sequence variants was considered likely to be a technical artifact of the sequencing pipeline. The authors suggested that the approach could potentially be generalized to other disease states and immunological phenotypes. Cytomegalovirus status was reported to be diagnosed by the classifier with high specificity and sensitivity in both the original and validation cohorts. Correlated functional status among segregating V segments might be attributable to linkage disequilibrium, but an unknown experimental factor could not be ruled out. The earlier analysis of around 600 of the donors excluded roughly 17 rarely observed V segments, including chromosome 9 orphons, because counts were too low. HLA typing was unavailable for some donors at each locus, so association tests used only the typed subset. Compared with equally common non-associated chains, HLA-associated TCR beta chains in a later analysis were more clonally expanded and had lower generation probabilities. For the cohort, immune exposure information was limited to CMV serostatus. In a later analysis, the rate of TCR association differed among HLA loci, with DRB1 alleles having the most associated TCRs and HLA-C alleles having the fewest. A later analysis associated about 17,000 TCR beta sequences with specific HLA alleles at a false discovery rate of 0.05. Broadly in line with IMGT annotations, most TCR beta V segments showed up in productive rearrangements about 87% or about 30% of the time in an earlier analysis of 587 of the donors. Assigning TCR associations to individual alleles was difficult when HLA alleles, especially DR and DQ, strongly co-occurred. A later genetic analysis reported fewer N-insertions in productive TCRs among donors in an Asian-associated ancestry cluster than the approximately 670-donor mean. A few of the identified cytomegalovirus-associated TCR beta chains were confirmed in vitro to be specific for cytomegalovirus antigens. While some public TCRs were present in many individuals, most TCR sequences turned up only very rarely across donors. A further reported finding was that TCR beta sequences accurately predicted the HLA-A and HLA-B alleles for most subjects in the first cohort. In a later analysis, several top co-occurrence clusters were reported to appear linked to parvovirus B19, influenza, CMV and Epstein-Barr virus. Roughly uniform sequencing depth across donors was assumed in presence/absence analyses, although this assumption may not hold. According to a later analysis, most CMV-associated TCR beta chains appeared to be HLA-restricted, and the HLA associations seemed to be driven largely by CMV exposure. In this cohort, only TCR beta chains were sequenced, and detectable features were limited by the absence of alpha or paired-chain data. In a later genetic analysis, a missense DCLRE1C variant was associated with V-gene and J-gene trimming of TCR beta chains, and the association was replicated in an independent cohort.

This TCR derives from a woman between 40 and 55 years old in good health and CMV-seronegative. Sample: PBMCs.

The nucleotide sequence is TGCGCCAGCAGCTTGGAAGTTCCTACTTACAATGAGCAGTTCTTC. This is translated as CASSLEVPTYNEQFF. This chain joins TRBV5-1 to TRBJ2-1, with the D gene not clear enough to name. From the germline V gene, CDR1 is SGHRS and CDR2 is YFSETQ. Between the V and J ends, shortened by 0 bases and 4 bases respectively, the junction contains 11 bases. The CDR3 measures 15 amino acids from cysteine to phenylalanine. CDR3 DNA only is kept here, 45 bases in frame from base 1.